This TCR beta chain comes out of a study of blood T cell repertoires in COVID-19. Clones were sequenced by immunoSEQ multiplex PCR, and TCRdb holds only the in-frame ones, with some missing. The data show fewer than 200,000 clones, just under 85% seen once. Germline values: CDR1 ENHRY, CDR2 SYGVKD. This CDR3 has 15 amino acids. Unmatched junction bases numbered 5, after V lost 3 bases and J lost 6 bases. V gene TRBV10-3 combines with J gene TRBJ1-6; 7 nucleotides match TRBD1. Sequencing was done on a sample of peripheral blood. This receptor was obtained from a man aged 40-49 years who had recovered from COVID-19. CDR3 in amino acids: CAISERDSLNSPLHF. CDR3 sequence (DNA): TGTGCCATCAGTGAACGGGACAGCCTTAATTCACCCCTCCACTTT.